This record concerns one T cell receptor (beta chain) sequence. Trimming shortened V by 6 bases and J by 6 bases, and 15 bases separated the two germline ends. The CDR3 runs 13 residues. The germline CDR1 and CDR2 sequences are SQVTM and ANQGSEA. Per the authors' pipeline: Reference gene primer amplification gave estimated nucleated cell counts. TCRdb keeps only in-frame clones here, not all; method: immunoSEQ multiplex PCR. From that table come the V and J calls and clone size; the DNA was used to work out D and trimming. Of around 130,000 clones in the sample, around 85% are singletons; the top ten hold 4.3%. This specimen belongs to a study of blood T cell repertoires in COVID-19. Study overall: Sources were T cells, B-cell-depleted T cells, or PBMCs; the material itself was cDNA or gDNA.

The V call is TRBV29-1, the J call TRBJ1-5; tentatively, D is TRBD1 (6 bases). This receptor was obtained from a human donor in a cohort sampled during active COVID-19. The sequenced sample consisted of peripheral blood. CDR3 DNA: TGCAGCGTAGCTGCAAACAGGGCTCAGCCCCAGCATTTT. Its translation: CSVAANRAQPQHF.